The rows below give T cell receptor beta chains drawn from one sample of a study of blood T cells in healthy people across ages. TCRdb reanalysed the 5' RACE reads using MiXCR and keeps one entry per CDR3 protein. The table lists around 1.7 million distinct CDR3 sequences, over 25% of them singletons, with 7.7% in the top ten. The sample was blood. Every receptor here comes from a woman aged 30 to 39 in good health. The CDR3 runs from the conserved cysteine through the conserved F or W. A D gene is named only where the DNA matches it firmly. Size is stated for part of the rows, as once, few or many counts, or as a class when the clone is expanded.

abundance	v_gene	d_gene	j_gene	CDR3aa	CDR3nt
few	TRBV3-1	-	TRBJ2-1	CASSQGGGPREFF	TGTGCCAGCAGCCAAGGCGGGGGCCCCAGGGAGTTCTTC
few	TRBV12-3/TRBV12-4	TRBD2	TRBJ2-1	CASSPNLVAGAPSFF	TGTGCCAGCAGCCCAAACCTAGTAGCGGGGGCCCCTTCGTTCTTC
-	TRBV3-1	-	TRBJ2-7	CASSQPWRDEQYF	TGTGCCAGCAGCCAACCGTGGAGGGACGAGCAGTACTTC
-	TRBV5-1	TRBD1	TRBJ2-1	CASSSGQGFGEQFF	TGCGCCAGCAGTTCGGGACAGGGTTTTGGGGAGCAGTTCTTC
-	TRBV5-1	-	TRBJ1-2	CASSLDRGQSYGYTF	TGCGCCAGCAGCTTGGATCGGGGGCAGAGCTATGGCTACACCTTC
few	TRBV5-5	-	TRBJ2-7	CASSLAHSGPYEQYF	TGTGCCAGCAGCCTTGCCCACAGCGGCCCCTACGAGCAGTACTTC
many	TRBV20-1	TRBD1	TRBJ1-5	CSARDQQSGQPNQPQHF	TGCAGTGCTAGAGATCAGCAGTCGGGACAGCCTAATCAGCCCCAGCATTTT
many	TRBV20-1	TRBD2	TRBJ2-1	CSARDGTSGGAYEQFF	TGCAGTGCTAGAGATGGGACTAGCGGGGGGGCTTATGAGCAGTTCTTC
-	TRBV18	-	TRBJ2-3	CASSPRARGKHTDTQYF	TGTGCCAGCTCACCCCGGGCTAGGGGAAAGCACACAGATACGCAGTATTTT
many	TRBV29-1	-	TRBJ2-5	CSVEDLGGHGFGTQYF	TGCAGCGTTGAAGACCTTGGGGGACACGGTTTTGGGACCCAGTACTTC
few	TRBV12-3/TRBV12-4	TRBD1	TRBJ2-4	CASSLRDRENIQYF	TGTGCCAGCAGTCTACGGGACAGGGAAAACATTCAGTACTTC
many	TRBV24-1	-	TRBJ2-7	CATSDPNTYEQYF	TGTGCCACCAGTGATCCGAACACCTACGAGCAGTACTTC